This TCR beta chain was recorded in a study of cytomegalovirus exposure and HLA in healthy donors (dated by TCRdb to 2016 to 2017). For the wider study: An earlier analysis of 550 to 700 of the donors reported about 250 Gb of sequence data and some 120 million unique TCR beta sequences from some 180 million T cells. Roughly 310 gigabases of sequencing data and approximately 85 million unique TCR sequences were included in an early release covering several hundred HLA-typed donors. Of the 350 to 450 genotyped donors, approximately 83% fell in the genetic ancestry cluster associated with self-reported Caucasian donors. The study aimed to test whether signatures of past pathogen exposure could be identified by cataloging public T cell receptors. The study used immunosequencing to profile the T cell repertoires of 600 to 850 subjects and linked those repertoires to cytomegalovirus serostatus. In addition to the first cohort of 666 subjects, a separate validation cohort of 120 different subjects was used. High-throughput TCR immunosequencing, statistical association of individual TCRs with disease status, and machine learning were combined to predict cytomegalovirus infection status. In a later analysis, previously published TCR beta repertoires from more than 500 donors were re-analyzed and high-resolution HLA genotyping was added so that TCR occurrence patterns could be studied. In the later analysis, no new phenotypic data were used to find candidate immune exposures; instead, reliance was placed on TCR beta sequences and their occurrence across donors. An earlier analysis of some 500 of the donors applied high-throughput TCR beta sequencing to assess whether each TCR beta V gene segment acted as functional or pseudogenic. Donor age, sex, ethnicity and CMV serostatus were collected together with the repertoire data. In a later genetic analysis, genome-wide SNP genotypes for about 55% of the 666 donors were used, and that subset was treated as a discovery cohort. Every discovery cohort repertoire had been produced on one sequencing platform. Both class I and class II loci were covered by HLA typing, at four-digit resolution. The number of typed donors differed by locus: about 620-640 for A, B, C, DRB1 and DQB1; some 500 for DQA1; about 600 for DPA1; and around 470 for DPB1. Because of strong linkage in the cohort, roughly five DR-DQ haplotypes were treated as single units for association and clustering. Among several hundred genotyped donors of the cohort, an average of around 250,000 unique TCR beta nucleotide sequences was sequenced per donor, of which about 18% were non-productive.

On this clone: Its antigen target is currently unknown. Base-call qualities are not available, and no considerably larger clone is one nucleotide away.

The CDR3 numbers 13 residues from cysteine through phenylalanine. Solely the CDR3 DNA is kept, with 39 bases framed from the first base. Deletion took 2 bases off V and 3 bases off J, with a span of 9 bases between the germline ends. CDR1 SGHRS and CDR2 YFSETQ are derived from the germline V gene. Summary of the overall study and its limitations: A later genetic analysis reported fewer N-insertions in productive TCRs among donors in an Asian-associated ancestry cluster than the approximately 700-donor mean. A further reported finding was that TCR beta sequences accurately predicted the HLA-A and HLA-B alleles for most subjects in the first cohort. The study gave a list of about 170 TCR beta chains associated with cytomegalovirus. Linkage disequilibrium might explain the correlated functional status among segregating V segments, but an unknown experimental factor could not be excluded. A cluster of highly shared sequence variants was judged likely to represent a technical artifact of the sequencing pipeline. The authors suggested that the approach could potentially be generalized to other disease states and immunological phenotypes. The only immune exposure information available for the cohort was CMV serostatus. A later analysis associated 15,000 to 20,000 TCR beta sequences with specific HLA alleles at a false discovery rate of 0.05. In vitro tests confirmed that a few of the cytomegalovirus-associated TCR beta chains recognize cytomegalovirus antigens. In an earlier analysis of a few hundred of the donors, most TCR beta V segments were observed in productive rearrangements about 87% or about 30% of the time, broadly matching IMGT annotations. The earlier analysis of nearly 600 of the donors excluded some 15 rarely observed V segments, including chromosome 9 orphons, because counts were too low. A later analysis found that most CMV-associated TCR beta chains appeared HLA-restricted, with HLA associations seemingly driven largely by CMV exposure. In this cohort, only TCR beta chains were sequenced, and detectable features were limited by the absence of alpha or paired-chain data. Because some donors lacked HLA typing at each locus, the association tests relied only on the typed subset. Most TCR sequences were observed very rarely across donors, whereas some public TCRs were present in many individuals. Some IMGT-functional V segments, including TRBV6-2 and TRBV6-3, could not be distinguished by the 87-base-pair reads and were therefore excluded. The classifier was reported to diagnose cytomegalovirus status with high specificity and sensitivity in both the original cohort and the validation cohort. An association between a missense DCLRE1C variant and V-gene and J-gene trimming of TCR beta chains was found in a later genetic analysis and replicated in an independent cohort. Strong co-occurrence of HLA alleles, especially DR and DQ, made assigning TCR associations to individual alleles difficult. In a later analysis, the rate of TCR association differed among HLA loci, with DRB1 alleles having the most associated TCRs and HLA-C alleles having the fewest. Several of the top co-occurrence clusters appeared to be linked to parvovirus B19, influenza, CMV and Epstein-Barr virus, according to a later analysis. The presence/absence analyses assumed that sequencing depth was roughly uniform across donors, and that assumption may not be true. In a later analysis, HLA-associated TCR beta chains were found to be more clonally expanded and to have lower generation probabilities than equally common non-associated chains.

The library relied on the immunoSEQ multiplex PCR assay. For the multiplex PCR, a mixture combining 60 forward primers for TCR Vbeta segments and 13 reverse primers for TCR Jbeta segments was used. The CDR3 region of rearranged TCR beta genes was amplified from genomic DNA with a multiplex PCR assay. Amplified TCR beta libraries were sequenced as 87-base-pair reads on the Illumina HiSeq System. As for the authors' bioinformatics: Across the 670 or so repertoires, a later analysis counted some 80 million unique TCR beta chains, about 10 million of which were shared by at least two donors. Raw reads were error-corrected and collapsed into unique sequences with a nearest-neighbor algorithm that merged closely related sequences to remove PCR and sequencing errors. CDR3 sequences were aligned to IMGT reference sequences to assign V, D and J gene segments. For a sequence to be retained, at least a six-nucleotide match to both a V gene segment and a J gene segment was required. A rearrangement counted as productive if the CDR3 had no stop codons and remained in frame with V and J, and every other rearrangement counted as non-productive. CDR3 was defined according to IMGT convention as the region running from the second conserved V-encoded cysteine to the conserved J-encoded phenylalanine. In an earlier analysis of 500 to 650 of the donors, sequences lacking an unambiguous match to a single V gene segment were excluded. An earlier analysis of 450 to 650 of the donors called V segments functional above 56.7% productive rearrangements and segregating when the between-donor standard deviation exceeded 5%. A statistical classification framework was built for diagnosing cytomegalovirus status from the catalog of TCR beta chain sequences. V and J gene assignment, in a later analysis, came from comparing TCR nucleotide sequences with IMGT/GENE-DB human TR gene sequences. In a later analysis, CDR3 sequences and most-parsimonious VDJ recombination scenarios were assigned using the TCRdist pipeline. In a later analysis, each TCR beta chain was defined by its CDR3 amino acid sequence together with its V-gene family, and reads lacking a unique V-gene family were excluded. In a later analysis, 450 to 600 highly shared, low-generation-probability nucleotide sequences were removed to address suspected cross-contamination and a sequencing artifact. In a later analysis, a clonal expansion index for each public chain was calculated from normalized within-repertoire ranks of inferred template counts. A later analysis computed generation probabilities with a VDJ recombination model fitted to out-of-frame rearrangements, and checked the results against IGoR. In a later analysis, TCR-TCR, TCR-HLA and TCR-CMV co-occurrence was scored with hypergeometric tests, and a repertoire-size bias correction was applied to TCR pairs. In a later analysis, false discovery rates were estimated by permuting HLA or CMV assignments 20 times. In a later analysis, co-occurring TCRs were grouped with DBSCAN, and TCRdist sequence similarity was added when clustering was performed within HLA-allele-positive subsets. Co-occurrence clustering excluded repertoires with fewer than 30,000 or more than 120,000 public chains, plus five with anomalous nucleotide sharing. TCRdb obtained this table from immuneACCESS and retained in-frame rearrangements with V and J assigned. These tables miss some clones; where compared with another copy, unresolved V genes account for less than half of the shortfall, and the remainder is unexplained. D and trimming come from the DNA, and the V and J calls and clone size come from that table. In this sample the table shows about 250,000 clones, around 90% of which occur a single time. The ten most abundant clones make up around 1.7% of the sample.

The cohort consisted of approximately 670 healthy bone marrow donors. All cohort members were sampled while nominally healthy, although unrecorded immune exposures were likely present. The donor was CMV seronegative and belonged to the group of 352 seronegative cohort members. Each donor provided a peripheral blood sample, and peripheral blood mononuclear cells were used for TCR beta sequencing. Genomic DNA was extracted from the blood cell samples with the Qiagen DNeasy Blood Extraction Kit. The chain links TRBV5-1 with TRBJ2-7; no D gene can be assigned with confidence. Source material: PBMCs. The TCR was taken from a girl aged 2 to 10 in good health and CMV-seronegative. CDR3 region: CASSLDTDYEQYF. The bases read TGCGCCAGCAGCTTAGACACCGACTACGAGCAGTACTTC.